The text below deals with one TCR beta chain. Antigen specificity is unknown. The protocol was immunoSEQ multiplex PCR, while the TCRdb copy is restricted to in-frame clones and leaves out a portion. The repertoire includes about 29,000 clones, around 85% of them detected once, and approximately 8.1% sits in the top ten. The data were obtained in a study of cytotoxic CD8 clonotypes in ibrutinib-treated CLL. Across the whole study: Of a cohort that held about 12 relapsed/refractory and under 16 treatment-naive patients, roughly 18 were IGHV unmutated. Findings and caveats of the study: At baseline, clonality was higher than in age-matched healthy donors and correlated with CD8+ counts. The public clonotypes identified were infrequent and showed contraction or stability on treatment.

The germline CDR1 and CDR2 sequences are MNHNY and SVGAGI (reference sequence). V gave up 2 bases and J gave up 4 bases; unmatched junction bases: 7. The CDR3 totals 15 residues. Sequenced material: PBMCs, taken after 24 months of ibrutinib treatment. J is TRBJ2-5 and V is TRBV6-6; 7 bases are a match to TRBD1. The TCR sequence derives from a human donor with chronic lymphocytic leukemia. The CDR3 sequence: CASSYGDRDAETQYF. The CDR3 DNA follows: TGTGCCAGCAGTTACGGAGACAGGGACGCAGAGACCCAGTACTTC.